This T cell receptor beta chain came from a study of blood T cell repertoires in COVID-19. The data were produced by immunoSEQ multiplex PCR, yet TCRdb's version contains in-frame clones alone and is incomplete. The profile shows approximately 150,000 clones, roughly 81% of them singletons. The CDR3 contains 14 residues. Germline V CDR1 and CDR2: MNHEY, SVGAGI. With 6 bases clipped from V and 8 bases from J, the junction kept 8 bases outside the gene matches. The chain has TRBV6-5 and TRBJ1-2; 11 bases match TRBD1. The specimen was peripheral blood. The source is an elderly woman with COVID-19, enrolled during active disease. CDR3: CASSRRDRGAGYTF. The CDR3, as DNA: TGTGCCAGCAGCCGCCGGGACAGGGGGGCCGGCTACACCTTC.